Below are 26 T cell receptor beta chains sequenced from a single sample in a study of OX40 agonist ivuxolimab in advanced cancers. Profiling relied on immunoSEQ multiplex PCR, and the TCRdb table lists in-frame clones only, not all of them. The sample has about 60,000 clones, 65% to 90% seen once. The sample was CD4+ or CD8+ T cells sorted from blood, taken in a trial of the OX40 agonist ivuxolimab. These receptor sequences come from an adult with an advanced solid tumor such as melanoma, head and neck, liver or kidney cancer.

V gene TRBV6-1 combines with J gene TRBJ1-1; D gene ambiguous. The CDR3 spans 14 residues. The germline V and J ends were trimmed by 5 bases and 0 bases, with 10 bases remaining between them. Germline lookup yields CDR1 MNHNS and CDR2 SASEGT. CDR3 sequence (DNA): TGTGCCAGCAGTCCCGAGGTGATGAACACTGAAGCTTTCTTT. This sequence encodes CASSPEVMNTEAFF.

The chain links TRBV19 to TRBJ2-3; TRBD2 agrees at 10 bases. The CDR3 runs to 15 residues. The V gene's germline CDR1 is LNHDA and CDR2 SQIVND (reference sequence). The junction had 2 bases not matched to a gene; V was cut back by 4 bases and J by 1 base. The CDR3 spells CASSTGLAGTDTQYF. The CDR3 region has the DNA TGTGCCAGTAGTACCGGACTAGCGGGCACAGATACGCAGTATTTT.

There are a few counts of this clone. This chain joins TRBV10-3 and TRBJ1-2; TRBD1 aligns across 8 bases. In germline, CDR1 is ENHRY, CDR2 SYGVKD. Trimming took 0 bases from V and 7 from J; bases not matched to a gene: 4. CDR3 size: 14 residues. The CDR3 nucleotides read TGTGCCATCAGTGAGTCGGGTCAGGGGGCTGGCTACACCTTC. Translated, it gives CAISESGQGAGYTF.

The rearrangement joins TRBV7-3 to TRBJ1-1; 7 bases fit TRBD1. CDR1 and CDR2 from the germline V gene are SGHTA and FQGTGA. V lost 5 bases, J lost 2 bases, and 11 bases stayed unmatched. This CDR3 comprises 16 residues. Written as DNA, the CDR3 is TGTGCCAGCAGCAAACTTGACAGGGCTGGCAACACTGAAGCTTTCTTT. It is translated as CASSKLDRAGNTEAFF.

The J gene is TRBJ2-5, the V gene TRBV19; 7 bases map to TRBD1. The CDR3 length is 13 residues. From germline, CDR1 is LNHDA and CDR2 SQIVND (reference sequence). The V segment lost 11 bases and the J segment 5 bases; nucleotides outside the gene matches: 11. The CDR3 here is CAASRGGSETQYF. The CDR3 nucleotides are TGTGCCGCCTCAAGAGGGGGCTCGGAGACCCAGTACTTC.

The chain couples TRBV9 to TRBJ2-3; TRBD2 aligns across 7 bases. The CDR3 consists of 15 residues. CDR1 and CDR2 from the germline V gene are SGDLS and YYNGEE. The V segment lost 4 bases and the J segment 3 bases; nucleotides outside the gene matches: 8. The CDR3 DNA reads as TGTGCCAGCAGCCCTACTAGCGTCGGGACAGATACGCAGTATTTT. This translates into CASSPTSVGTDTQYF. The full variable domain, rest sourced from reference TRBV9 and TRBJ2-3, is DSGVTQTPKHLITATGQRVTLRCSPRSGDLSVYWYQQSLDQGLQFLIQYYNGEERAKGNILERFSAQQFPDLHSELNLSSLELGDSALYFCASSPTSVGTDTQYFGPGTRLTVL.

This clone was detected only a few times. Here the CDR3 reads CASKDRANEKLFF. In nucleotides, the CDR3 is TGTGCCAGCAAGGACAGGGCCAATGAAAAACTGTTTTTT. The rearrangement uses TRBV6-5 and TRBJ1-4, with 8 bases aligning to TRBD1. The CDR3 has 13 amino acids. V shed 7 bases and J 5 bases; nucleotides not matched to a gene: 3. From germline, CDR1 is MNHEY and CDR2 SVGAGI.

V usage is TRBV28 and J usage is TRBJ2-7; TRBD2 aligns across 10 bases. The CDR3 contains 14 residues. CDR1 and CDR2 from the germline V gene are MDHEN and SYDVKM. V was pared by 3 bases and J by 4 bases, with 3 bases of the junction left unmatched. CDR3 loop: CASSFIAGGYEQYF. CDR3 nucleotides: TGTGCCAGCAGTTTTATAGCGGGGGGATACGAGCAGTACTTC.

The genes are TRBV5-1 and TRBJ2-4; no definite D call. The V gene's germline CDR1 is SGHRS and CDR2 YFSETQ. Deletions cut 4 bases from V and 0 bases from J, with 8 bases between. The CDR3 is made up of 14 amino acids. In nucleotides, the CDR3 is TGCGCCAGCAGCACCGATATAGCCAAAAACATTCAGTACTTC. Residues: CASSTDIAKNIQYF.

This clone has more than one count but fewer than ten. V gene TRBV11-2 combines with J gene TRBJ2-7; perhaps TRBD2 as D (5 bases). The CDR3 is 14 residues long. CDR1 and CDR2 from the germline V gene are SGHAT and FQNNGV. The V end was cut by 0 bases, the J end by 0 bases, with 6 bases between. CDR3 nucleotides: TGTGCCAGCAGCTTAGATACTAGCTCCTACGAGCAGTACTTC. It codes for CASSLDTSSYEQYF.

For the CDR3, the DNA is TGCACCAGCAGCCAAGTAATGGGAGGGGAGGCTGGGGCCAACGTCCTGACTTTC. The encoded protein is CTSSQVMGGEAGANVLTF. This chain connects TRBV1 to TRBJ2-6; TRBD2, as called in the table, went unchecked against the DNA. TRBV1 constitutes a pseudogene. This CDR3 contains 18 residues.

This clone was detected once. The chain has TRBV6-1 and TRBJ2-1, with 7 bases identical to TRBD2. V shed 8 bases and J 4 bases; nucleotides not matched to a gene: 5. Germline V CDR1 and CDR2: MNHNS, SASEGT. The CDR3 length is 13 residues. The CDR3 here is CASHSGSYNEQFF. In DNA form, the CDR3 reads TGTGCCAGCCATAGCGGGTCTTACAATGAGCAGTTCTTC.

The chain joins TRBV11-2 to TRBJ2-2, with TRBD1 identical over 10 bases. The CDR3 covers 15 residues. CDR1 and CDR2 from the germline V gene are SGHAT and FQNNGV. The junction had 8 bases not matched to a gene; V was cut back by 5 bases and J by 8 bases. CDR3 nucleotides: TGTGCCAGCAGCATACCGGGACAGGGGATGGGGGAGCTGTTTTTT. Translation: CASSIPGQGMGELFF.

This rearrangement joins TRBV30 to TRBJ1-5; tentative D call: TRBD1 (5 bases). This CDR3 has 15 amino acids. Germline V gene sequence: CDR1 GTSNPN, CDR2 SVGIG (reference sequence). V lost 2 bases to trimming and J lost 2 bases, with 13 bases between them. The CDR3 region has the DNA TGTGCCTGGAGTCTAGGAGCACAGGGCAATCAGCCCCAGCATTTT. Its protein product is CAWSLGAQGNQPQHF.

This clone has just a few counts. V usage is TRBV29-1 and J usage is TRBJ1-1; no reliable D call. Germline CDR1 and CDR2: SQVTM and ANQGSEA. This CDR3 contains 13 residues. The germline V and J ends were trimmed by 2 bases and 5 bases, with 12 bases remaining between them. The CDR3 protein is CSVEIQPATEAFF. Written as DNA, the CDR3 is TGCAGCGTTGAAATCCAACCGGCGACTGAAGCTTTCTTT.

The chain carries TRBV9 and TRBJ2-2; D is perhaps TRBD1 or TRBD2 (5 bases each). The CDR3 is made up of 16 amino acids. Germline values: CDR1 SGDLS, CDR2 YYNGEE. Trimming cost V 0 bases and J 1 base, with 10 bases left between them. CDR3 nucleotide sequence: TGTGCCAGCAGCGTAGGGTTTGGGGGGAACACCGGGGAGCTGTTTTTT. As protein: CASSVGFGGNTGELFF. Variable domain in full (rest from reference TRBV9 and TRBJ2-2): DSGVTQTPKHLITATGQRVTLRCSPRSGDLSVYWYQQSLDQGLQFLIQYYNGEERAKGNILERFSAQQFPDLHSELNLSSLELGDSALYFCASSVGFGGNTGELFFGEGSRLTVL.

The chain joins TRBV10-3 to TRBJ2-1, with 14 bases identical to TRBD2. The trim removed 9 bases at V and 6 bases at J, leaving 19 bases unmatched. CDR3 length equals 19 residues. CDR1 and CDR2 (germline): ENHRY, SYGVKD. The CDR3 bases are TGTGCCATTTCGCTTGGGGCAGGGACTAGCGGGGGCCCGCGCAATGAGCAGTTCTTC. It specifies CAISLGAGTSGGPRNEQFF.

The V gene is TRBV5-6, the J gene TRBJ2-1; D remains ambiguous. The CDR3 sequence is 16 residues long. The V gene's germline CDR1 is SGHDT and CDR2 YYEEEE. V lost 2 bases and J 0 bases, leaving 12 bases between the germline ends. The chain's CDR3 is CASSFWTYSSYNEQFF. For the CDR3, the DNA is TGTGCCAGCAGCTTCTGGACCTACAGCTCCTACAATGAGCAGTTCTTC.

The chain recombines TRBV28 with TRBJ1-2, with D unclear. This CDR3 has 12 residues. The V gene lost 7 bases and the J gene lost 4 bases, with 10 bases spanning the gap. Germline V lookup: CDR1 MDHEN, CDR2 SYDVKM. This chain's CDR3 is CASIKGSYGYTF. CDR3 nucleotide sequence: TGTGCCAGCATTAAGGGCAGCTATGGCTACACCTTC.

This clone was recorded only once. V gene TRBV19 combines with J gene TRBJ2-7; perhaps D is TRBD1 or TRBD2 (6 bases each). Looked up from germline, CDR1 is LNHDA and CDR2 is SQIVND (reference sequence). With 6 bases removed from V and 7 bases from J, the gap between germline ends came to 16 bases. The CDR3 is 13 amino acids. The CDR3 is CASSSDRRGEQYF. CDR3 nucleotides: TGTGCCAGTAGCTCTGACAGGAGGGGGGAGCAGTACTTC.

The V gene is TRBV28, the J gene TRBJ1-5; D gene ambiguous. This CDR3 has 16 residues. Germline values: CDR1 MDHEN, CDR2 SYDVKM. V lost 1 base and J 5 bases, leaving 15 bases between the germline ends. The DNA for the CDR3 is TGTGCCAGCAGTTTATTGGGATCGGGAGCAGATCAGCCCCAGCATTTT. Amino acid sequence: CASSLLGSGADQPQHF.

V gene TRBV28 combines with J gene TRBJ2-7; the D gene could be TRBD1 or TRBD2 (5 bases each). The V and J ends lost 5 bases and 2 bases respectively, with 7 bases between them. The CDR3 contains 12 residues. Per germline, CDR1 MDHEN and CDR2 SYDVKM. CDR3 sequence reads: CASSEGPYEQYF. The CDR3 DNA follows: TGTGCCAGCAGTGAGGGGCCCTACGAGCAGTACTTC.

V is TRBV7-2 and J is TRBJ1-1; D is unresolved. CDR1 and CDR2 from the germline V gene are SGHTA and FQGNSA. The V end was cut by 5 bases, the J end by 2 bases, with 15 bases between. The CDR3 runs to 15 residues. The CDR3 sequence is CASSPSCAFNTEAFF. The CDR3 DNA is TGTGCCAGCAGCCCCTCCTGTGCATTCAACACTGAAGCTTTCTTT. The full variable domain, its missing parts supplied by reference TRBV7-2 and TRBJ1-1, is GAGVSQSPSNKVTEKGKDVELRCDPISGHTALYWYRQSLGQGLEFLIYFQGNSAPDKSGLPSDRFSAERTGGSVSTLTIQRTQQEDSAVYLCASSPSCAFNTEAFFGQGTRLTVV.

This clone was seen once. The chain is built from TRBV4-1 and TRBJ1-2; perhaps TRBD1 as D (6 bases). The CDR3 spans 15 residues. Trimming took 0 bases from V and 4 from J, leaving 12 bases between them. Germline V gives CDR1 MGHRA, CDR2 YSYEKL. The CDR3: CASSQEGGVGYGYTF. CDR3 DNA sequence: TGCGCCAGCAGCCAAGAAGGGGGGGTTGGCTATGGCTACACCTTC.

The genes are TRBV5-4 and TRBJ2-1, with TRBD2 matching over 15 bases. Germline CDR1 reads SGHNT; CDR2 reads YYREEE (reference sequence). Trimming removed 4 bases from V and 6 bases from J; junction bases left unmatched: 5. The CDR3 runs 16 residues. In DNA, the CDR3 is TGTGCCAGCAGCGCGGGACTAGCGGGGGGCGGCAATGAGCAGTTCTTC. Encoded protein: CASSAGLAGGGNEQFF. Full variable domain (remainder filled in from reference TRBV5-4 and TRBJ2-1): ETGVTQSPTHLIKTRGQQVTLRCSSQSGHNTVSWYQQALGQGPQFIFQYYREEENGRGNFPPRFSGLQFPNYSSELNVNALELDDSALYLCASSAGLAGGGNEQFFGPGTRLTVL.

In the case of this clone: The same CDR3 is also encoded by other DNA sequences in this sample. This sequence joins TRBV30 and TRBJ2-3; 15 nucleotides match TRBD2. CDR3 length equals 20 residues. CDR1 and CDR2 from the germline V gene are GTSNPN and SVGIG (reference sequence). V shed 4 bases and J 2 bases; nucleotides not matched to a gene: 16. Here the CDR3 reads CAWTQFGLAGGETSTDTQYF. CDR3 DNA: TGTGCCTGGACCCAGTTTGGACTAGCGGGGGGGGAAACTTCCACAGATACGCAGTATTTT.